Below, 29 T cell receptor beta chains from the same sample are listed, as sequenced in a study of identical twins' blood T cells. TCRdb itself ran the 5' RACE reads through MiXCR, one entry per CDR3 protein. The sample has 330 or so distinct CDR3 sequences, under 70% seen once. The sample comprised PBMCs. The receptor source for this set is a woman between 18 and 50 years old in good health.

This clonotype was recorded a few times. J is TRBJ1-1 and V is TRBV6-1; the match to TRBD1 covers 7 bases. After removal of 5 bases from V and 7 bases from J, the junction contained 4 bases not matched to a gene. From germline, CDR1 is MNHNS and CDR2 SASEGT. CDR3 length equals 12 residues. CDR3 sequence reads: CASSHAGGEAFF. In DNA form, the CDR3 reads TGTGCCAGCAGTCATGCAGGGGGTGAAGCTTTCTTT.

This clonotype is large. CDR3 DNA sequence: TGTGCCACCAGCGAGGGGGATGGCTACACCTTC. Translating it yields CATSEGDGYTF. The gene calls are TRBV15 and TRBJ1-2; a possible D gene is TRBD1 (6 bases). Trimming shortened V by 5 bases and J by 6 bases, and 7 bases separated the two germline ends. There are 11 residues in the CDR3. Germline lookup yields CDR1 LNHNV and CDR2 YYDKDF (reference sequence).

The rearrangement uses TRBV30 and TRBJ2-5; 11 nucleotides align to TRBD2. Germline V CDR1 and CDR2: GTSNPN, SVGIG (reference sequence). This CDR3 comprises 13 residues. The V and J ends lost 3 bases and 10 bases, in that order; junction bases with no gene match: 7. The CDR3 sequence is CAWSQGTSGIQYF. The CDR3 nucleotides are TGTGCCTGGAGCCAAGGGACTAGCGGAATCCAGTACTTC.

Regarding this clonotype: A much larger clone differs from this one at a single base, so this may be a read error. Since the CDR3 does not end with the conserved phenylalanine or tryptophan, this likely comes from a read error. This chain uses TRBV28 with TRBJ2-7; no reliable D call. The CDR3 extends over 13 amino acids. CDR1 MDHEN and CDR2 SYDVKM come from the germline V gene. The V end was cut by 3 bases, the J end by 4 bases, with 10 bases between. The CDR3, as DNA: TGTGCCAGCAGTTTGGGGATTCATTACGAGCAGTACTTA. This encodes CASSLGIHYEQYL.

The V gene is TRBV4-3, the J gene TRBJ1-1, with a weak D call TRBD1 (6 bases). There are 15 residues in the CDR3. CDR1 LGHNA and CDR2 YSLEER come from the germline V gene. Trimming took 0 bases from V and 6 from J, leaving 14 bases between them. CDR3 sequence: CASSQDFRGWAEAFF. DNA of the CDR3: TGCGCCAGCAGCCAAGATTTCAGGGGTTGGGCTGAAGCTTTCTTT.

This clonotype was observed a few times. CDR3 DNA: TGTGCCAGCACCCTGGAACGGGTTGAAGCTTTCTTT. Protein product: CASTLERVEAFF. The rearrangement links TRBV21-1 to TRBJ1-1; no check of the table's D call, TRBD1, against the DNA was made. TRBV21-1 is a pseudogene locus. This CDR3 contains 12 residues.

The chain recombines TRBV28 with TRBJ1-1, with D possibly being TRBD1 (5 bases). Germline CDR1 and CDR2: MDHEN and SYDVKM. The CDR3 loop spans 17 amino acids. V shed 3 bases and J shed 6 bases, with 23 bases lying between them. The CDR3: CASSFHPIGHRNAEAFF. The CDR3 DNA is TGTGCCAGCAGTTTTCATCCCATTGGACACCGCAACGCTGAAGCTTTCTTT.

V is TRBV28 and J is TRBJ1-5; TRBD1 might be the D (6 bases). V lost 6 bases, J lost 6 bases, and 9 bases lay in between. Per germline, CDR1 MDHEN and CDR2 SYDVKM. This CDR3 has 12 residues. CDR3 loop: CASRTGSQPQHF. Here the CDR3 DNA reads TGTGCCAGCAGAACAGGGAGTCAGCCCCAGCATTTT.

The J gene is TRBJ2-2, the V gene TRBV7-2, with D perhaps TRBD1 or TRBD2 (6 bases each). Germline V gives CDR1 SGHTA, CDR2 FQGNSA. Deletions cut 3 bases from V and 6 bases from J, with 17 bases between. The CDR3 is 16 residues long. DNA of the CDR3: TGTGCCAGCAGCTTCATGCTTGCGGGACAACCCGGGGAGCTGTTTTTT. Protein product: CASSFMLAGQPGELFF.

The chain combines TRBV7-2 with TRBJ1-1; D not resolved. Germline CDR1 SGHTA, CDR2 FQGNSA. There are 15 residues in the CDR3. V lost 2 bases to trimming and J lost 0 bases, with 10 bases between them. The CDR3: CASSLSGVLNTEAFF. The CDR3 DNA reads as TGTGCCAGCAGCTTATCGGGTGTCCTGAACACTGAAGCTTTCTTT. The full variable domain, in which reference TRBV7-2 and TRBJ1-1 provide the parts outside the CDR3, is GAGVSQSPSNKVTEKGKDVELRCDPISGHTALYWYRQSLGQGLEFLIYFQGNSAPDKSGLPSDRFSAERTGGSVSTLTIQRTQQEDSAVYLCASSLSGVLNTEAFFGQGTRLTVV.

This clonotype was counted only a few times. V is TRBV6-6 and J is TRBJ1-1, with a possible D match to TRBD1 (5 bases). CDR1 is MNHNY, CDR2 SVGAGI, per germline (reference sequence). The V end was cut by 11 bases, the J end by 4 bases, with 14 bases between. This CDR3 has 12 amino acids. The CDR3 nucleotides read TGTGCCTCCTCGGGGGGGTTCACTGAAGCTTTCTTT. Its translation is CASSGGFTEAFF.

This chain joins TRBV13 and TRBJ1-6; D remains ambiguous. The V end lost 2 bases, the J end lost 10 bases, and 12 bases lay between the germline ends. The CDR3 spans 14 residues. CDR1 and CDR2 (germline): PRHDT, FYEKMQ (reference sequence). DNA for the CDR3: TGTGCCAGCAGCTTAATCACGGATGGCTCACCCCTCCACTTT. Translating gives CASSLITDGSPLHF. Combining the CDR3 with reference TRBV13 and TRBJ1-6 gives the whole variable domain AAGVIQSPRHLIKEKRETATLKCYPIPRHDTVYWYQQGPGQDPQFLISFYEKMQSDKGSIPDRFSAQQFSDYHSELNMSSLELGDSALYFCASSLITDGSPLHFGNGTRLTVT.

The chain joins TRBV9 to TRBJ1-2; D call uncertain. The CDR3 has 13 amino acids. Looked up from germline, CDR1 is SGDLS and CDR2 is YYNGEE. The germline V and J ends were trimmed by 1 base and 7 bases, with 11 bases remaining between them. The CDR3 region is CASSVSTEGGYTF. The CDR3 DNA is TGTGCCAGCAGCGTATCTACTGAAGGTGGCTACACCTTC.

The chain employs TRBV28 and TRBJ1-2; no reliable D call. CDR3 length: 11 residues. V lost 9 bases and J 11 bases, leaving 16 bases between the germline ends. The germline CDR1 and CDR2 sequences are MDHEN and SYDVKM. The CDR3 is CASSRGHLYTF. CDR3 nucleotide sequence: TGTGCCAGTTCCCGTGGTCACTTATACACCTTC.

CDR3 sequence: CASSQEVDGSNQPQHF. In nucleotides, the CDR3 is TGCGCCAGCAGCCAAGAAGTGGACGGTAGCAATCAGCCCCAGCATTTT. The chain carries TRBV4-1 and TRBJ1-5; the D is unclear. Germline V gene data show CDR1 as MGHRA and CDR2 as YSYEKL. This CDR3 is 16 amino acids long. V lost 0 bases and J lost 0, with 9 bases in between.

V usage is TRBV2 and J usage is TRBJ1-3, with a possible D match to TRBD1 (6 bases). The CDR3 length is 16 residues. Trimming removed 11 bases at V and 0 bases at J, with 20 bases between. Germline assignment: CDR1 SNHLY and CDR2 FYNNEI. The CDR3 here is CAGNLRGKNSGNTIYF. CDR3 bases: TGTGCCGGCAATCTTAGGGGGAAGAACTCTGGAAACACCATATATTTT.

This clonotype was recorded a few times. Sequence at one end of the junction differs from germline and may be a read error. The rearrangement joins TRBV7-7 to TRBJ1-5; no definite D call. CDR1 is SSHAT, CDR2 FNYEAQ, per germline (reference sequence). CDR3 length equals 14 residues. The CDR3 sequence: CASSRRAKNQPQHF. As DNA, the CDR3 is TGTGCTAGCAGCCGTCGCGCAAAGAATCAGCCCCAGCATTTT.

By sample share, this clonotype is hyperexpanded. V usage is TRBV6-1 and J usage is TRBJ1-1, with D possibly being TRBD1 (6 bases). This CDR3 is 13 amino acids long. CDR1 is MNHNS and CDR2 is SASEGT in the germline V gene. Deletions cut 5 bases from V and 4 bases from J, with 11 bases between. In DNA, the CDR3 is TGTGCCAGCAGTAAACAGGGTAGCACTGAAGCTTTCTTT. Translation gives CASSKQGSTEAFF.

The chain employs TRBV7-6 and TRBJ2-5; D may correspond to TRBD1 or TRBD2 (5 bases each). V was trimmed by 1 base and J by 5 bases, leaving 11 bases between them. This CDR3 is 14 amino acids long. The V gene's germline CDR1 is SGHVS and CDR2 FNYEAQ. CDR3 sequence: CASSLGGTMETQYF. The CDR3 DNA reads as TGTGCCAGCAGCTTAGGGGGGACGATGGAGACCCAGTACTTC.

In regard to this clonotype: Germline and junction disagree at one end, which may indicate a read error. The J gene is TRBJ1-1, the V gene TRBV18; tentatively, D is TRBD1 (5 bases). This CDR3 has 15 amino acids. Germline lookup yields CDR1 KGHSH and CDR2 LQKENI. CDR3 protein: CASSPREGSNTGAFF. As DNA, the CDR3 is TGTGCCAGCTCACCTCGGGAGGGGTCTAACACTGGAGCTTTCTTT.

The J gene is TRBJ1-5, the V gene TRBV30, with a tentative D call TRBD1 (5 bases). V was trimmed by 2 bases and J by 1 base, leaving 9 bases between them. The CDR3 is 14 amino acids. The germline V gene has CDR1 GTSNPN and CDR2 SVGIG (reference sequence). Written as DNA, the CDR3 is TGTGCCTGGAGTCATGGACACAGCAATCAGCCCCAGCATTTT. Protein product: CAWSHGHSNQPQHF. Based on the CDR3 plus reference TRBV30 and TRBJ1-5, the full variable domain is SQTIHQWPATLVQPVGSPLSLECTVEGTSNPNLYWYRQAAGRGLQLLFYSVGIGQISSEVPQNLSASRPQDRQFILSSKKLLLSDSGFYLCAWSHGHSNQPQHFGDGTRLSIL.

DNA for the CDR3: TGTGCCAGCTCCGTTATGACAGGGAGGAACACTGAAGCTTTCTTT. This codes for CASSVMTGRNTEAFF. The rearrangement uses TRBV18 and TRBJ1-1; 7 bases fit TRBD1. The V gene end was trimmed by 6 bases and the J gene end by 1 base; junction bases not matched to a gene: 8. CDR3 size: 15 residues. CDR1 KGHSH and CDR2 LQKENI come from the germline V gene.

This clonotype was seen a few times. The chain links TRBV30 to TRBJ1-1; no firm D call. Trimming left V 0 bases short and J 1 base short, with 9 bases between. CDR3 length: 14 amino acids. The germline V gene encodes CDR1 GTSNPN and CDR2 SVGIG (reference sequence). The CDR3 DNA reads as TGTGCCTGGAGTGTAGGGTACAGGAACACTGAAGCTTTCTTT. Encoded protein: CAWSVGYRNTEAFF. Full variable domain (remainder filled in from reference TRBV30 and TRBJ1-1): SQTIHQWPATLVQPVGSPLSLECTVEGTSNPNLYWYRQAAGRGLQLLFYSVGIGQISSEVPQNLSASRPQDRQFILSSKKLLLSDSGFYLCAWSVGYRNTEAFFGQGTRLTVV.

The chain uses TRBV18 and TRBJ2-5, with D possibly matching TRBD2 (5 bases). The germline V and J ends were trimmed by 0 bases and 3 bases, with 11 bases remaining between them. The CDR3 contains 15 residues. Germline V gene data show CDR1 as KGHSH and CDR2 as LQKENI. The CDR3, as DNA: TGTGCCAGCTCACCACCGTCGGGGTATAAAGAGACCCAGTACTTC. Encoded protein: CASSPPSGYKETQYF.

Concerning this clonotype itself: The junction and the germline gene differ at one end; a read error may be behind it. The chain is built from TRBV6-5 and TRBJ1-1; unclear D gene. From germline, CDR1 is MNHEY and CDR2 SVGAGI. This CDR3 comprises 15 residues. The CDR3 DNA sequence: TGTGCCAGCAGTTACTATCCCGGGAGGAACACTGAAACTTTCTTT. Residues: CASSYYPGRNTETFF.

This clonotype was seen a handful of times. The chain carries TRBV19 and TRBJ1-3; TRBD1 is a possible D gene (5 bases). The V and J ends lost 4 bases and 0 bases respectively, with 16 bases between them. There are 17 residues in the CDR3. The germline gives CDR1 LNHDA, CDR2 SQIVND (reference sequence). The CDR3 here is CASSRPGLPSSGNTIYF. DNA for the CDR3: TGTGCCAGTAGTAGGCCGGGACTGCCGAGCTCTGGAAACACCATATATTTT.

To note about this clonotype: An end of the junction differs from the germline gene, which may be a read error. This rearrangement joins TRBV6-2 or TRBV6-3 to TRBJ1-2, with 10 bases identical to TRBD1. The germline gives CDR1 MNHEY, CDR2 SVGEGT. CDR3 length: 14 residues. The chain's CDR3 is CASSSGTGAHGHTF. CDR3 nucleotides: TGTGCCAGCAGTTCCGGGACAGGGGCCCATGGCCACACCTTC.

This chain uses TRBV5-6 with TRBJ1-4, with a tentative D call TRBD1 (6 bases). This CDR3 region has 14 residues. V lost 3 bases and J 7 bases, leaving 13 bases between the germline ends. Germline V gene data show CDR1 as SGHDT and CDR2 as YYEEEE. This CDR3 reads CASSSHRVSEKLFF. In DNA, the CDR3 is TGTGCCAGCAGCTCGCACAGGGTGAGTGAAAAACTGTTTTTT.

This CDR3 reads CATSRAPSNNEQFF. For the CDR3, the DNA is TGTGCCACCAGCAGAGCCCCCTCAAACAATGAGCAGTTCTTC. The chain carries TRBV15 and TRBJ2-1; no reliable D call. Germline CDR1 LNHNV, CDR2 YYDKDF (reference sequence). The CDR3 has 14 amino acids. Trimming removed 1 base at V and 5 bases at J, with 9 bases between.